The 4 T cell receptor beta chains below were found in one sample sequenced in a study of early T cells in non-severe SARS-CoV-2 infection. MiXCR, applied by TCRdb to the 5' RACE reads, yields one record per CDR3 protein. The repertoire holds some 40,000 distinct CDR3 sequences, with roughly 5% as singletons. Source material: whole blood. All receptors derive from an adult who was a healthcare worker with PCR-confirmed SARS-CoV-2 infection or an uninfected control (not recorded which).

There are many counts of this clonotype. The chain carries TRBV7-6 and TRBJ2-1; unclear D gene. This CDR3 comprises 14 residues. CDR1 is SGHVS, CDR2 FNYEAQ, per germline. Trimming stripped 3 bases from V and 7 bases from J, with 13 bases between. The CDR3, as DNA: TGTGCCAGCAGCTTGGGCGAAGTTGGGAATGAGCAGTTCTTC. It is translated as CASSLGEVGNEQFF. Based on the CDR3 plus reference TRBV7-6 and TRBJ2-1, the full variable domain is GAGVSQSPRYKVTKRGQDVALRCDPISGHVSLYWYRQALGQGPEFLTYFNYEAQQDKSGLPNDRFSAERPEGSISTLTIQRTEQRDSAMYRCASSLGEVGNEQFFGPGTRLTVL.

This clonotype has a handful of counts. The gene calls are TRBV18 and TRBJ1-1; weak D call: TRBD1 (5 bases). CDR3 size: 17 residues. V lost 4 bases and J 5 bases, leaving 23 bases between the germline ends. CDR1 and CDR2 (germline): KGHSH, LQKENI. For the CDR3, the DNA is TGTGCCAGCTCACTTCGTTATACCGGGGCCGACGGGACTGAAGCTTTCTTT. Residues: CASSLRYTGADGTEAFF.

This clonotype showed up many times. This sequence joins TRBV27 and TRBJ2-7; possible D gene TRBD1, 5 bases. Germline values: CDR1 MNHEY, CDR2 SMNVEV (reference sequence). The CDR3 totals 16 residues. V lost 5 bases to trimming and J lost 3 bases, with 20 bases between them. Written as DNA, the CDR3 is TGTGCCAGCAGTGTCCTAGGCCAGGGAAAAGACTACGAGCAGTACTTC. It codes for CASSVLGQGKDYEQYF.

In this sample, this clonotype turned up a few times. This rearrangement joins TRBV4-1 to TRBJ1-4; 9 nucleotides match TRBD1. The germline gives CDR1 MGHRA, CDR2 YSYEKL. V lost 2 bases to trimming and J lost 0 bases; unmatched junction nucleotides: 1. The CDR3 is made up of 16 amino acids. The CDR3 loop is CASSQRQGATNEKLFF. CDR3 bases: TGCGCCAGCAGCCAACGACAGGGGGCAACTAATGAAAAACTGTTTTTT.